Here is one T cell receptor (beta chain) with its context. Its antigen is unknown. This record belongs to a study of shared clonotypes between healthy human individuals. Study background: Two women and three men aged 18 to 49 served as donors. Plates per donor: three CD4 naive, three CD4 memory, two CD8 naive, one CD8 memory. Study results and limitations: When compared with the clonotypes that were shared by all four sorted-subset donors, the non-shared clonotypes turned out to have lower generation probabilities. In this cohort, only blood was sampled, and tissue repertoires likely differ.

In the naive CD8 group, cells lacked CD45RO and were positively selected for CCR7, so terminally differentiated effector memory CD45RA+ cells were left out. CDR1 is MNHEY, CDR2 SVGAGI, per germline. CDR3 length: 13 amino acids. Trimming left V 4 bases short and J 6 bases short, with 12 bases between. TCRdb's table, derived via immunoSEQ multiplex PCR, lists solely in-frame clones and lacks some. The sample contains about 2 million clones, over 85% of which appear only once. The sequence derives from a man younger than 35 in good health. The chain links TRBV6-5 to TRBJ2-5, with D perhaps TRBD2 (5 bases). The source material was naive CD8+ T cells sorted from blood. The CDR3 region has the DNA TGTGCCAGCAGTTTTTTTCCGGGAAAGACCCAGTACTTC. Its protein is CASSFFPGKTQYF.